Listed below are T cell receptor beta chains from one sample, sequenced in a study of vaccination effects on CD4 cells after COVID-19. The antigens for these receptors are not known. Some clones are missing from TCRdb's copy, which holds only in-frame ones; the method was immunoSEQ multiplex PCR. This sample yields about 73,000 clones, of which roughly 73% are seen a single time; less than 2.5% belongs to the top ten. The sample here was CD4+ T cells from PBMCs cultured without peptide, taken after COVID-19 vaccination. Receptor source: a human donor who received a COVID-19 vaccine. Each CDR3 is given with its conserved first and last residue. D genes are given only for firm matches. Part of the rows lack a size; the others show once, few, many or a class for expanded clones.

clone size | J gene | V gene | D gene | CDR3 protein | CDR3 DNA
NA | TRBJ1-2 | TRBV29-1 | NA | CSVQNRVNYGYTF | TGCAGCGTTCAGAACAGGGTGAACTATGGCTACACCTTC
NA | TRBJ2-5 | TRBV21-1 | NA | CASSKGGRGETQYF | TGTGCCAGCAGCAAAGGCGGGCGGGGTGAGACCCAGTACTTC
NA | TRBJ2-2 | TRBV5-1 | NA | CASSPGTANTGELFF | TGCGCCAGCAGCCCCGGGACGGCAAACACCGGGGAGCTGTTTTTT
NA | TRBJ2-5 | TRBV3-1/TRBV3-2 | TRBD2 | CASSQPGLAGGSETQYF | TGTGCCAGCAGCCAACCGGGACTAGCGGGGGGAAGTGAGACCCAGTACTTC
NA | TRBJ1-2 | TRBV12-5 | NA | CASGLVGWTFSNYGYTF | TGTGCTAGTGGTTTGGTAGGCTGGACCTTTTCTAACTATGGCTACACCTTC
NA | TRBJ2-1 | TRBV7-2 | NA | CASSLLRTVINSYNEQFF | TGTGCCAGCAGCTTACTCCGGACAGTAATTAACTCCTACAATGAGCAGTTCTTC
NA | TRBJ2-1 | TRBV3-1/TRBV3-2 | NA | CASSQDTAGGKWEFF | TGTGCCAGCAGCCAAGATACCGCAGGGGGGAAATGGGAGTTCTTC
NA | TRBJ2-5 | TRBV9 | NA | CASSVGLGAVTQYF | TGTGCCAGCAGCGTAGGACTGGGGGCGGTGACCCAGTACTTC
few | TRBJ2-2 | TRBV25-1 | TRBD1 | CASHDRGGTGELFF | TGTGCCAGCCACGACAGGGGAGGCACCGGGGAGCTGTTTTTT
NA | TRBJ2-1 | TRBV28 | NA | CASSSFGPGGRGEQFF | NA
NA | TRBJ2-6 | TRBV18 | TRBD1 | CASSEGQLSHSGANVLTF | TGTGCCAGCTCCGAGGGACAGCTTAGCCACTCTGGGGCCAACGTCCTGACTTTC